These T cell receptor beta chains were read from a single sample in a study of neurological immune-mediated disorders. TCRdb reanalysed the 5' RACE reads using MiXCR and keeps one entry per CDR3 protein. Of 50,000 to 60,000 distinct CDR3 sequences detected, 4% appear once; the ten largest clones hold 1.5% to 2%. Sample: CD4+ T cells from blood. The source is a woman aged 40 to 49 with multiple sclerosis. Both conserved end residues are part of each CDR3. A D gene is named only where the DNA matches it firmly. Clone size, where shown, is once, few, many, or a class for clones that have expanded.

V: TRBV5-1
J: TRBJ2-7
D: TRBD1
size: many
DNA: TGCGCCAGCAGCTTTGGGACAGGGGGCTACGAGCAGTACTTC
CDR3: CASSFGTGGYEQYF

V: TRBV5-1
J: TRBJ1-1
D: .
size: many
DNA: TGCGCCAGCAGCTTGGATGGGGCGATGAACACTGAAGCTTTCTTT
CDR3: CASSLDGAMNTEAFF

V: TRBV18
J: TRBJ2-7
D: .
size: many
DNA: TGTGCCAGCTCTCCTACTTCGGGGGGCCTGCAGTACTTC
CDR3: CASSPTSGGLQYF

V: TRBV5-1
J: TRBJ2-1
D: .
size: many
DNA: TGCGCCAGCAGCTTCTCCGATTTTAGGGGGAATGAGCAGTTCTTC
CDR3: CASSFSDFRGNEQFF

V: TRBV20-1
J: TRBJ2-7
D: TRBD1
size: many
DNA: TGCAGTGCTAGTCCATCCGGGCAGGGGGTAGGGGAGCAGTACTTC
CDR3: CSASPSGQGVGEQYF

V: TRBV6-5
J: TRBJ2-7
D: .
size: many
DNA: TGTGCCAGCAAGGACAGCGGTACCTACGAGCAGTACTTC
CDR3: CASKDSGTYEQYF

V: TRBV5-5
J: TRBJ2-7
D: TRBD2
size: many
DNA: TGTGCCAGCAGCTTAAGTACTAGCGGGACCTACGAGCAGTACTTC
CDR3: CASSLSTSGTYEQYF

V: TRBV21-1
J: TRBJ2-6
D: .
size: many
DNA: TGTGCCAGCAGCGTCCGACTCGGAGGCGGGGCCAACGTCCTGACTTTC
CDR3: CASSVRLGGGANVLTF

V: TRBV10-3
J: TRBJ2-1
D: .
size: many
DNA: TGTGCCATCAGTGAGTCTGGGACGACCAATGAGCAGTTCTTC
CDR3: CAISESGTTNEQFF

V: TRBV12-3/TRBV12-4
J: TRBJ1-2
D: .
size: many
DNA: TGTGCCAGCAGACTTCTCACAGGGTATGGCTACACCTTC
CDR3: CASRLLTGYGYTF

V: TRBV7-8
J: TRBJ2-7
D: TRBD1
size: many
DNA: TGTGCCAGCAGCTTAGAGGGAAGGGAGAAGTGGACAGGGTACAACGAGCAGTACTTC
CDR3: CASSLEGREKWTGYNEQYF

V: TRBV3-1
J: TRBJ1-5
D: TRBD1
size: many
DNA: TGTGCCAGCAGCCAAGGGACAGGCCTCAATCAGCCCCAGCATTTT
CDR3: CASSQGTGLNQPQHF

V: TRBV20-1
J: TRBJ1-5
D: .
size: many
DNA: TGCAGTGCTAGAGATCTAGGGCAGGGACGTCAGCCCCAGCATTTT
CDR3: CSARDLGQGRQPQHF

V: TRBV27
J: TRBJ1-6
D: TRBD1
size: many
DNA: TGTGCCAGCACCGAGGGGGCTTCACCCCTCCACTTT
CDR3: CASTEGASPLHF

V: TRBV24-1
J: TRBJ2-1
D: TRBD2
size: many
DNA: TGTGCCACCAGTGATTCCGTCCCCGGGGAGGGCAATGAGCAGTTCTTC
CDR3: CATSDSVPGEGNEQFF

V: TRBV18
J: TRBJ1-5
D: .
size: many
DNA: TGTGCCAGCTCACAGGGGGGTTATCAGCCCCAGCATTTT
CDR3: CASSQGGYQPQHF

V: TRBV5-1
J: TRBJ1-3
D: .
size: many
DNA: TGCGCCAGCAGCTTTCTGGGTTCTGGAAACACCATATATTTT
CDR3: CASSFLGSGNTIYF

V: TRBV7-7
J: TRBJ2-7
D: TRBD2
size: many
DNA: TGTGCCAAGCCCCTAGCGGCCCTCTACGAGCAGTACTTC
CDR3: CAKPLAALYEQYF

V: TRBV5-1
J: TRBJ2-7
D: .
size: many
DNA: TGCGCCAGCAGCTTGGCCCCTGGAAGTGCCCCCCCCGAGGGCGAGCAGTACTTC
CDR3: CASSLAPGSAPPEGEQYF

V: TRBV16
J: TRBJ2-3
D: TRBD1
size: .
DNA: TGTGCCAGCAGCCAGTCACTTCAACAGGGGATCCGCACAGATACGCAGTATTTT
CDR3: CASSQSLQQGIRTDTQYF

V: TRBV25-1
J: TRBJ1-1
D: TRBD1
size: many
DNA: TGTGCCAGCAGTGAAGGACAGGGCCAAGCTTTCTTT
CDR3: CASSEGQGQAFF

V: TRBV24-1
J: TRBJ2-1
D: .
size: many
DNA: TGTGCCACCAGTCGTTCAGGGGCCAGCTCCTACAATGAGCAGTTCTTC
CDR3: CATSRSGASSYNEQFF

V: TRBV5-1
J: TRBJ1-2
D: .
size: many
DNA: TGCGCCAGCAGCTTCAGTCCAGCGAATGGCTACACCTTC
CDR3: CASSFSPANGYTF

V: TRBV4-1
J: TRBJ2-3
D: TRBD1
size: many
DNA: TGCGCCAGCAGCCAAGAGGGGGGACAGGCGGTCCCAGATACGCAGTATTTT
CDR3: CASSQEGGQAVPDTQYF

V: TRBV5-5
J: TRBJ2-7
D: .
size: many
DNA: TGTGCCAGCAGCTTGGATTCCCTAAACTACGAGCAGTACTTC
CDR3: CASSLDSLNYEQYF

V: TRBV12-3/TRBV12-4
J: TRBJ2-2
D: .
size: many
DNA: TGTGCCAGCAACAGACTGACCACCGGGGAGCTGTTTTTT
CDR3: CASNRLTTGELFF

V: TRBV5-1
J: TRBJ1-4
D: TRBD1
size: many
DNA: TGCGCCAGCAGCCCGGACAGGGGGGCTCCTTACGAAAAACTGTTTTTT
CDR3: CASSPDRGAPYEKLFF

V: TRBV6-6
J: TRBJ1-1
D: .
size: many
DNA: TGTGCCTGTACAATATACGGTAGGAACACTGAAGCTTTCTTT
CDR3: CACTIYGRNTEAFF

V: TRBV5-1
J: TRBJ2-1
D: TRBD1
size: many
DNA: TGCGCCAGCAGCTCAGACAGGGGGGCCTACAATGAGCAGTTCTTC
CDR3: CASSSDRGAYNEQFF

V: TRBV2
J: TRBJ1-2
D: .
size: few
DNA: TGTGCCAGCAAATGGGGGCGTGAAGGCTACACCTTC
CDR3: CASKWGREGYTF

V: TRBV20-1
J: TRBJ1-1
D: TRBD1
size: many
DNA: TGCAGTGCTACACAATTGGGACAGTCTTTGAACACTGAAGCTTTCTTT
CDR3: CSATQLGQSLNTEAFF

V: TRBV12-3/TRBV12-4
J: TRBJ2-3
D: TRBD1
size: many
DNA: TGTGCCAGCAGTCCGGGACAGGGAGGACGGGGCACAGATACGCAGTATTTT
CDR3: CASSPGQGGRGTDTQYF

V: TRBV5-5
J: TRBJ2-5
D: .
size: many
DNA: TGTGCCAGCAGCTTGAGGGCGCTAGAAGAGACCCAGTACTTC
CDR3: CASSLRALEETQYF

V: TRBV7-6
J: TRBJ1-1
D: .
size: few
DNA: TGTGCCAGCAGCACAATACATCAGGGCTTTGGGGTGCGAGCTTTCTTT
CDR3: CASSTIHQGFGVRAFF

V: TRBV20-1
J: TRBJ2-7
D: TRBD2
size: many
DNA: TGCAGTGCTACTAGCGGGGGGTACGACGAGCAGTACTTC
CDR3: CSATSGGYDEQYF